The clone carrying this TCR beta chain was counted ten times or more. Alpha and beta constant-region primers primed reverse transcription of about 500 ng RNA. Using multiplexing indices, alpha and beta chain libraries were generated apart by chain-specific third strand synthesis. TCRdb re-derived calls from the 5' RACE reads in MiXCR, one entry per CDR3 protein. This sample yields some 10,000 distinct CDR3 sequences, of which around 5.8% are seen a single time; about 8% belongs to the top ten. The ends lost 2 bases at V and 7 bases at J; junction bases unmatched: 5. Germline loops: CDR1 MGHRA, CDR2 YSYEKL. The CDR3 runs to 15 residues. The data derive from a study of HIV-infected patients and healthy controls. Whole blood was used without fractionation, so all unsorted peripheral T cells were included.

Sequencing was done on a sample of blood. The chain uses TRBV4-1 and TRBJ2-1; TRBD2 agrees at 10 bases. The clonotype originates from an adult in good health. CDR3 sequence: CASSQIAGGRNEQFF. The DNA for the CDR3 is TGCGCCAGCAGCCAAATAGCGGGAGGCAGGAATGAGCAGTTCTTC.